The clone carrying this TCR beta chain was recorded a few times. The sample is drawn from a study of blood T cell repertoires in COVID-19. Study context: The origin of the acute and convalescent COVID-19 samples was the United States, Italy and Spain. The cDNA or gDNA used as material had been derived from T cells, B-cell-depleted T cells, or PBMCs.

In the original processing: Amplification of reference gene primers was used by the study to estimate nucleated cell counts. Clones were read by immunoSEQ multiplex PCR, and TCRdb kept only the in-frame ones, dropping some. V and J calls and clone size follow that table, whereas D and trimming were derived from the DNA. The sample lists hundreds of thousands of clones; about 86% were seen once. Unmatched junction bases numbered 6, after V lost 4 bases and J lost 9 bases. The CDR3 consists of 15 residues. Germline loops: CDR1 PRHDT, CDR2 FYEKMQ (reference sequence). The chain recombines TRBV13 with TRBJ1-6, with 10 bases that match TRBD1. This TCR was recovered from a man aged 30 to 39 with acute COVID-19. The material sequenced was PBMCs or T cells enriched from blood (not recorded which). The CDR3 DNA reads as TGTGCCAGCAGCTCCCGACAGGGGGCAAGTTCACCCCTCCACTTT. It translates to CASSSRQGASSPLHF.